The 19 T cell receptor beta chains below all came from one sample that was sequenced in a study of beta chain features in type 1 diabetes. The authors reverse transcribed all of the isolated RNA, so sequencing captured expressed TCRB transcripts. Generated by immunoSEQ multiplex PCR, the TCRdb table keeps only in-frame clones and is missing some. The repertoire has roughly 500,000 clones, more than 9.5% of them found once; the top ten carry over 0.035%. Sample: naive CD4+ T cells from blood. These receptor sequences come from a woman aged 18-29 years in good health.

The sample holds a few counts of this clone. CDR3 DNA sequence: TGCAGCGTTTCATTGGACAGCGGCGAGCAGTACTTC. It yields the protein CSVSLDSGEQYF. This chain connects TRBV29-1 to TRBJ2-7, with D maybe TRBD1 (6 bases). The V and J ends lost 5 bases and 6 bases respectively, with 14 bases between them. Germline assignment: CDR1 SQVTM and CDR2 ANQGSEA. CDR3 size: 12 residues.

The gene calls are TRBV6-5 and TRBJ2-3, with 8 bases that match TRBD2. Trimming took 8 bases from V and 7 from J; bases not matched to a gene: 11. CDR3 size: 14 residues. CDR1 MNHEY and CDR2 SVGAGI come from the germline V gene. The CDR3 DNA reads TGTGCCAGCTCTGACGGGGGGGCCTGGAATACGCAGTATTTT. This sequence encodes CASSDGGAWNTQYF.

The rearrangement uses TRBV4-1 and TRBJ1-1; D unresolved. Between the trimmed V and J ends, which lost 3 bases and 1 base, there was a span of 18 bases. Germline assignment: CDR1 MGHRA and CDR2 YSYEKL. The CDR3 extends over 17 amino acids. CDR3 sequence: CASSQYGILPPNTEAFF. CDR3 nucleotide sequence: TGCGCCAGCAGCCAGTACGGGATCCTCCCCCCGAACACTGAAGCTTTCTTT.

This chain joins TRBV14 and TRBJ1-2; no clear D. The CDR3 runs to 13 residues. Germline V lookup: CDR1 SGHDN, CDR2 FVKESK. V was clipped by 1 base and J by 8 bases, with 11 bases between them. Written as DNA, the CDR3 is TGTGCCAGCAGCCAAGCCAGGATAGGCGGCTACACCTTC. It yields the protein CASSQARIGGYTF.

This clone has a handful of counts. The rearrangement links TRBV7-3 to TRBJ2-3; D uncertain. Trimming removed 3 bases from V and 3 bases from J, with 7 bases in between. Germline V gene data show CDR1 as SGHTA and CDR2 as FQGTGA. CDR3 length: 13 amino acids. DNA for the CDR3: TGTGCCAGCAGCTTCCAGAAAACAGATACGCAGTATTTT. Translating it yields CASSFQKTDTQYF.

This clone was seen more than once but under ten times. The chain combines TRBV7-8 with TRBJ2-5; D is undetermined. V lost 3 bases to trimming and J lost 2 bases, with 7 bases between them. The CDR3 spans 13 residues. Germline V CDR1 and CDR2: SGHVS, FQNEAQ. The CDR3 coding sequence is TGTGCCAGCAGCTTGTCCAGACAAGAGACCCAGTACTTC. Protein product: CASSLSRQETQYF. The full variable domain, in which reference TRBV7-8 and TRBJ2-5 provide the parts outside the CDR3, is GAGVSQSPRYKVAKRGQDVALRCDPISGHVSLFWYQQALGQGPEFLTYFQNEAQLDKSGLPSDRFFAERPEGSVSTLKIQRTQQEDSAVYLCASSLSRQETQYFGPGTRLLVL.

The rearrangement joins TRBV4-2 to TRBJ2-3; TRBD2 might be the D (5 bases). V was shortened by 0 bases and J by 2 bases, with 15 bases between the two germline ends. Germline V gives CDR1 LGHNA, CDR2 YNFKEQ. The CDR3 totals 17 residues. The CDR3 DNA reads as TGTGCCAGCAGCCAAGAGGCGACTACTCACTACACAGATACGCAGTATTTT. Its protein is CASSQEATTHYTDTQYF.

This clone came up once. In the same sample, other DNA sequences code for this CDR3. Here the CDR3 DNA reads TGCGCCAGCAGACCCGGGACAGGAGAGACCCAGTACTTC. The encoded protein is CASRPGTGETQYF. The chain links TRBV5-1 to TRBJ2-5; 8 bases match TRBD1. The length of the CDR3 is 13 residues. The V gene end was trimmed by 5 bases and the J gene end by 4 bases; junction bases not matched to a gene: 4. The germline gives CDR1 SGHRS, CDR2 YFSETQ.

In this sample, this clone turned up a few times. This chain joins TRBV7-2 and TRBJ2-5; D uncertain. With 0 bases removed from V and 0 bases from J, the gap between germline ends came to 8 bases. Germline V gene data show CDR1 as SGHTA and CDR2 as FQGNSA. The CDR3 consists of 15 residues. This CDR3 is CASSLAGWYQETQYF. In DNA form, the CDR3 reads TGTGCCAGCAGCTTAGCGGGGTGGTACCAAGAGACCCAGTACTTC.

This clone was seen repeatedly, ten times or more. Other DNA sequences in the same sample also yield this CDR3. This chain joins TRBV7-9 and TRBJ2-3; D not resolved. The CDR3 totals 13 residues. Germline CDR1 is SEHNR and CDR2 is FQNEAQ (reference sequence). Trimming cost V 1 base and J 3 bases, with 5 bases left between them. The CDR3 DNA follows: TGTGCCAGCAGCTTAGACGGGACAGATACGCAGTATTTT. Translating it yields CASSLDGTDTQYF.

The chain joins TRBV5-4 to TRBJ2-5; unclear D gene. Trimming took off 2 bases at V and 2 bases at J, with 7 bases between the two ends. CDR3 size: 13 residues. Looked up from germline, CDR1 is SGHNT and CDR2 is YYREEE (reference sequence). This chain's CDR3 is CASSLASQETQYF. The CDR3 nucleotides read TGTGCCAGCAGCTTAGCGTCGCAAGAGACCCAGTACTTC. Variable domain in full (rest from reference TRBV5-4 and TRBJ2-5): ETGVTQSPTHLIKTRGQQVTLRCSSQSGHNTVSWYQQALGQGPQFIFQYYREEENGRGNFPPRFSGLQFPNYSSELNVNALELDDSALYLCASSLASQETQYFGPGTRLLVL.

The rearrangement links TRBV7-9 to TRBJ1-5, with TRBD1 as a possible D gene (6 bases). Looked up from germline, CDR1 is SEHNR and CDR2 is FQNEAQ (reference sequence). Deletions cut 5 bases from V and 5 bases from J, with 13 bases between. This CDR3 comprises 14 residues. The CDR3 protein is CASSRTGLHQPQHF. The CDR3 region has the DNA TGTGCCAGCAGCCGCACAGGGTTGCATCAGCCCCAGCATTTT.

The rearrangement joins TRBV4-1 to TRBJ2-5; the D call may be TRBD1 or TRBD2 (5 bases each). Germline V gene sequence: CDR1 MGHRA, CDR2 YSYEKL. The ends were cut back, 4 bases at V and 0 bases at J, with 18 bases in the middle. The CDR3 loop spans 17 amino acids. Here the CDR3 DNA reads TGCGCCAGCAGCCCAAGACAGTGGGGGAAATACCAAGAGACCCAGTACTTC. Translating it yields CASSPRQWGKYQETQYF.

The chain recombines TRBV7-2 with TRBJ2-5; D is perhaps TRBD1 (6 bases). The germline V gene encodes CDR1 SGHTA and CDR2 FQGNSA. The CDR3 totals 14 residues. V was clipped by 6 bases and J by 1 base, with 12 bases between them. DNA of the CDR3: TGTGCCAGCAGACCCAACAGGGCCCAAGAGACCCAGTACTTC. This sequence encodes CASRPNRAQETQYF. Supplemented by reference TRBV7-2 and TRBJ2-5, the full variable domain reads GAGVSQSPSNKVTEKGKDVELRCDPISGHTALYWYRQSLGQGLEFLIYFQGNSAPDKSGLPSDRFSAERTGGSVSTLTIQRTQQEDSAVYLCASRPNRAQETQYFGPGTRLLVL.

The V gene is TRBV14, the J gene TRBJ2-1; D call uncertain. V was pared by 6 bases and J by 0 bases, with 12 bases between. This CDR3 is 15 amino acids long. CDR1 and CDR2 (germline): SGHDN, FVKESK. CDR3 sequence: CASSRAPSSYNEQFF. The CDR3 coding sequence is TGTGCCAGCAGTCGCGCACCGAGCTCCTACAATGAGCAGTTCTTC.

This clone has just a few counts. The rearrangement uses TRBV7-6 and TRBJ2-1, with 9 bases lining up with TRBD2. CDR3 length: 15 amino acids. Germline assignment: CDR1 SGHVS and CDR2 FNYEAQ. Trimming cost V 5 bases and J 5 bases; bases outside gene matches: 7. The CDR3 protein is CASSLGSGRNNEQFF. In nucleotides, the CDR3 is TGTGCCAGCAGCCTGGGTAGCGGGAGAAACAATGAGCAGTTCTTC.

The chain uses TRBV27 and TRBJ2-3; D not certain. Germline lookup yields CDR1 MNHEY and CDR2 SMNVEV (reference sequence). The CDR3 extends over 14 amino acids. V dropped 8 bases and J dropped 0 bases, with 12 bases sitting between them. The CDR3 nucleotides are TGTGCCAGCCAGCGATCACCTAGCACAGATACGCAGTATTTT. Its protein product is CASQRSPSTDTQYF.

This clone was counted only a few times. This sample includes further DNA sequences coding for the same CDR3. The chain recombines TRBV29-1 with TRBJ1-5, with 7 positions matching TRBD1. Trimming at V came to 6 bases and at J to 7 bases, leaving 9 bases not matched to a gene. CDR3 length equals 13 residues. From germline, CDR1 is SQVTM and CDR2 ANQGSEA. The CDR3 spells CSVLRGEGQPQHF. The CDR3 DNA sequence: TGCAGCGTCCTCAGGGGGGAAGGGCAGCCCCAGCATTTT. Full variable domain (missing parts from reference TRBV29-1 and TRBJ1-5): SAVISQKPSRDICQRGTSLTIQCQVDSQVTMMFWYRQQPGQSLTLIATANQGSEATYESGFVIDKFPISRPNLTFSTLTVSNMSPEDSSIYLCSVLRGEGQPQHFGDGTRLSIL.

This clone occurred a few times. The V and J genes are TRBV15 and TRBJ1-1; D gene uncertain. This CDR3 is built from 11 residues. Trimming cost V 4 bases and J 2 bases, with 2 bases left between them. Germline CDR1 and CDR2: LNHNV and YYDKDF (reference sequence). The CDR3 nucleotides read TGTGCCACCAGCAAAAACACTGAAGCTTTCTTT. Amino acids: CATSKNTEAFF.